These 6 T cell receptor beta chains were sequenced from one sample in a study of shared clonotypes between healthy human individuals. This table comes from immunoSEQ multiplex PCR, and its TCRdb copy is limited to in-frame clones, with some not included. In the table there are over 400,000 clones, about 84% of which are singletons. The sequenced material came from PBMCs. The origin of the receptors is a woman in her 40s in good health. Some clones in this sample may be carry-over from other donors' samples.

CDR3 amino acids: CASSLTGVGELFF. The CDR3 DNA reads TGCGCCAGCAGCTTGACCGGGGTCGGGGAGCTGTTTTTT. The gene calls are TRBV5-1 and TRBJ2-2; D possibly corresponds to TRBD2 (5 bases). There are 13 residues in the CDR3. Germline CDR1 reads SGHRS; CDR2 reads YFSETQ. Deletions cut 1 base from V and 7 bases from J, with 8 bases between. Supplemented by reference TRBV5-1 and TRBJ2-2, the full variable domain reads KAGVTQTPRYLIKTRGQQVTLSCSPISGHRSVSWYQQTPGQGLQFLFEYFSETQRNKGNFPGRFSGRQFSNSRSEMNVSTLELGDSALYLCASSLTGVGELFFGEGSRLTVL.

The chain joins TRBV19 to TRBJ2-5, with D hard to call. Germline V lookup: CDR1 LNHDA, CDR2 SQIVND (reference sequence). Trimming removed 5 bases from V and 2 bases from J, with 9 bases in between. There are 13 residues in the CDR3. The CDR3 sequence is CASSVGLQETQYF. Here the CDR3 DNA reads TGTGCCAGTAGTGTAGGGTTGCAAGAGACCCAGTACTTC.

The V call is TRBV6-5, the J call TRBJ1-1; 10 nucleotides align to TRBD1. This CDR3 contains 15 residues. Trimming removed 6 bases from V and 4 bases from J; junction bases left unmatched: 8. The germline CDR1 and CDR2 sequences are MNHEY and SVGAGI. The CDR3 nucleotides are TGTGCCAGCAGCCCTATCGGACAGGGGGGCACTGAAGCTTTCTTT. It translates to CASSPIGQGGTEAFF.

V gene TRBV7-9 combines with J gene TRBJ1-2, with a tentative D call TRBD1 (5 bases). Germline loops: CDR1 SEHNR, CDR2 FQNEAQ (reference sequence). The CDR3 has 13 residues. V was cut by 5 bases and J by 6 bases, with 13 bases left in between. The CDR3 region has the DNA TGTGCCAGCAGCCTGGGCGGGGGTAATGGCTACACCTTC. Its translation: CASSLGGGNGYTF.

About this clone itself: A far larger clone is one base from this, pointing to a likely read error. This chain connects TRBV9 to TRBJ2-7, with 9 bases aligning to TRBD2. The V gene's germline CDR1 is SGDLS and CDR2 YYNGEE. The CDR3 contains 15 residues. The junction had 7 bases not matched to a gene; V was cut back by 4 bases and J by 2 bases. CDR3 bases: TGTGCCAGCAGCCGGACTAGCGAGCGGACCTACGAGCAGTACTTC. Its protein is CASSRTSERTYEQYF.

A single count supports this clone. The chain joins TRBV6-5 to TRBJ2-7; 7 bases match TRBD1. Germline-derived CDR1 and CDR2 are MNHEY and SVGAGI. This CDR3 spans 13 amino acids. Trimming took 7 bases from V and 4 from J; bases not matched to a gene: 7. Here the CDR3 DNA reads TGTGCCAGCAAGGGACAGACGGAATACGAGCAGTACTTC. Protein sequence: CASKGQTEYEQYF.